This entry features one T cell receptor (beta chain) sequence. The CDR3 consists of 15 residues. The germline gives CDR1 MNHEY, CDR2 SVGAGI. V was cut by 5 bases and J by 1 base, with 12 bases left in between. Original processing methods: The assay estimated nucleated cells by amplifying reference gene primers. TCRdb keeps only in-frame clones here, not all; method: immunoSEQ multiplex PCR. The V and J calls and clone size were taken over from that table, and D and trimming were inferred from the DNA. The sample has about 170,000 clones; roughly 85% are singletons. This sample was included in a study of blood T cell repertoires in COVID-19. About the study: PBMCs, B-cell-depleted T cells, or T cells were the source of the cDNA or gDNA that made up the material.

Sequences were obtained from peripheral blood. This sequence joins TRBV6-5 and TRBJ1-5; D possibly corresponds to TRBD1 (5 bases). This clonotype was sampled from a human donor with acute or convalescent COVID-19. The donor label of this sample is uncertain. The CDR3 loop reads CASSRSSGSNQPQHF. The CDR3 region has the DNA TGTGCCAGCAGTCGCTCATCAGGGAGCAATCAGCCCCAGCATTTT.